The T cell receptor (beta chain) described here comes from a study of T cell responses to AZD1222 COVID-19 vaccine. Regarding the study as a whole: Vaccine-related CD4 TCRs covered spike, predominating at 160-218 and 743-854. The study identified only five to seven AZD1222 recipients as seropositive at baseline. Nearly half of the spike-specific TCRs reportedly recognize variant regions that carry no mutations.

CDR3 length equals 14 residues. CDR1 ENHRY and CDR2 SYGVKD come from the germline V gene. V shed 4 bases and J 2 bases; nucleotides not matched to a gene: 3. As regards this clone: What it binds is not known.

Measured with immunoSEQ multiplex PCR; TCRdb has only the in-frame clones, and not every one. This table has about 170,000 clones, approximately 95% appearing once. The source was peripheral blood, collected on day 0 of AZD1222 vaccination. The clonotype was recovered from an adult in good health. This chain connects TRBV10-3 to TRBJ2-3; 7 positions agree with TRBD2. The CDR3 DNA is TGTGCCATCAGTGGGGAGGGATCCACAGATACGCAGTATTTT. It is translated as CAISGEGSTDTQYF.